The 17 T cell receptor beta chains below all came from one sample that was sequenced in a study of blood T cells in healthy people across ages (dated by TCRdb to the mid-2010s). Library preparation employed 5' RACE. Sequenced on an Illumina HiSeq 2500. A second PCR of about 6 to 12 cycles was run with a J-beta primer mix and a sample-barcoded 5' primer. Through fastp at Q25 and MiXCR, TCRdb rebuilt clones from the public reads, retaining in-frame beta chains. Each entry merges the rows of one CDR3 protein and shows their most common DNA and genes. The sample records approximately 780,000 distinct CDR3 sequences, around a quarter of which are singletons. The ten top clones hold approximately 2.9% of the sample. The same data also went into a second study, on T cells of mothers and their children.

Input material: blood. The receptors were sampled from a boy aged 5-17 years in good health.

A few counts support this clonotype. The rearrangement links TRBV11-2 to TRBJ1-2; D perhaps matches TRBD1 (6 bases). There are 17 residues in the CDR3. Per the germline V gene, CDR1 is SGHAT and CDR2 is FQNNGV. V was pared by 5 bases and J by 2 bases, with 21 bases between. This CDR3 is CASSPTSGERGNYGYTF. The DNA for the CDR3 is TGTGCCAGCAGCCCGACCTCCGGGGAGAGGGGGAACTATGGCTACACCTTC.

This clonotype was counted between two and nine times. The gene calls are TRBV12-3 or TRBV12-4 and TRBJ2-7; D possibly corresponds to TRBD2 (6 bases). The CDR3 loop spans 14 amino acids. V was trimmed by 5 bases and J by 2 bases, leaving 13 bases between them. The CDR3 sequence is CASSPSPGAYEQYF. CDR3 coding DNA: TGTGCCAGCAGTCCTTCCCCGGGAGCCTACGAGCAGTACTTC.

This clonotype was recorded a few times. The V call is TRBV18, the J call TRBJ2-5; TRBD1 matches at 7 bases. Germline V gives CDR1 KGHSH, CDR2 LQKENI. The V and J ends lost 3 bases and 0 bases, in that order; junction bases with no gene match: 7. CDR3 length: 16 amino acids. CDR3 sequence (DNA): TGTGCCAGCTCACCCCGGGCAGGGGGTTACCAAGAGACCCAGTACTTC. Translated, it gives CASSPRAGGYQETQYF.

The chain couples TRBV10-3 to TRBJ1-5; possibly TRBD1 for D (5 bases). V gave up 6 bases and J gave up 5 bases, with 14 bases separating them. Germline values: CDR1 ENHRY, CDR2 SYGVKD. This CDR3 has 14 amino acids. In DNA form, the CDR3 reads TGTGCCATCAGCTATGGGGGGAGCGATCAGCCCCAGCATTTT. This encodes CAISYGGSDQPQHF.

The chain employs TRBV20-1 and TRBJ2-7; TRBD2 aligns across 7 bases. Looked up from germline, CDR1 is DFQATT and CDR2 is SNEGSKA (reference sequence). This CDR3 is 13 amino acids long. The J segment lost 3 bases and the V segment lost 3 bases, leaving 5 bases of the junction unmatched. The CDR3 DNA reads as TGCAGTGCTAGGGGGACTAACTTCTACGAGCAGTACTTC. It yields the protein CSARGTNFYEQYF.

In its sample, this clonotype was seen a few times. The gene calls are TRBV2 and TRBJ2-5; D is unresolved. The CDR3 runs 14 residues. The germline V and J ends were trimmed by 6 bases and 3 bases, with 14 bases remaining between them. Germline V gene data show CDR1 as SNHLY and CDR2 as FYNNEI. CDR3 in amino acids: CASSQLGAEETQYF. The CDR3 region has the DNA TGTGCCAGCAGCCAACTGGGCGCGGAAGAGACCCAGTACTTC.

The chain has TRBV30 and TRBJ2-5; 10 bases agree with TRBD2. V trimming: 7 bases; J trimming: 5 bases; junction bases outside the gene matches: 4. From germline, CDR1 is GTSNPN and CDR2 SVGIG (reference sequence). The CDR3 covers 12 residues. CDR3 protein: CAYSSGGETQYF. CDR3 coding DNA: TGTGCCTATTCTAGCGGGGGTGAGACCCAGTACTTC.

The chain carries TRBV6-5 and TRBJ1-1; 12 positions agree with TRBD1. CDR3 length: 19 amino acids. V was pared by 2 bases and J by 0 bases, with 10 bases of the junction left unmatched. Germline V gene data show CDR1 as MNHEY and CDR2 as SVGAGI. The CDR3 sequence is CASSYRIGTGGFMNTEAFF. The DNA of the CDR3 is TGTGCCAGCAGTTACCGCATCGGGACAGGGGGCTTCATGAACACTGAAGCTTTCTTT.

This clonotype showed up just a few times. This sequence joins TRBV10-2 and TRBJ2-1, with TRBD1 identical over 8 bases. V lost 6 bases and J lost 6; bases outside the gene matches: 10. Germline CDR1 WSHSY, CDR2 SAAADI. The CDR3 runs 15 residues. This CDR3 is CASRKDREYSNEQFF. In nucleotides, the CDR3 is TGCGCCAGCAGAAAGGACAGGGAGTACTCCAATGAGCAGTTCTTC.

This clonotype has only a few counts. The CDR3 spells CASIPKKGLLRNTEAFF. The CDR3, as DNA: TGTGCCAGTATCCCCAAAAAGGGACTATTAAGGAACACTGAAGCTTTCTTT. V gene TRBV19 combines with J gene TRBJ1-1, with D possibly being TRBD1 (5 bases). The CDR3 has 17 amino acids. From germline, CDR1 is LNHDA and CDR2 SQIVND (reference sequence). Trimming stripped 7 bases from V and 1 base from J, with 22 bases between.

This clonotype was recorded only once. This chain links TRBV13 with TRBJ2-6, with D perhaps TRBD2 (6 bases). Germline assignment: CDR1 PRHDT and CDR2 FYEKMQ (reference sequence). The V gene lost 2 bases and the J gene lost 2 bases, with 13 bases spanning the gap. CDR3 length: 17 residues. The CDR3 loop is CASSLPGDAAGANVLTF. CDR3 nucleotides: TGTGCCAGCAGCTTACCGGGGGATGCGGCTGGGGCCAACGTCCTGACTTTC.

This clonotype was detected only a few times. This chain links TRBV6-5 with TRBJ2-5; 9 bases line up with TRBD2. The CDR3 loop spans 14 amino acids. V gave up 4 bases and J gave up 7 bases; unmatched junction bases: 7. In germline, CDR1 is MNHEY, CDR2 SVGAGI. CDR3 loop: CASSSRLAGRTQYF. Here the CDR3 DNA reads TGTGCCAGCAGTTCCCGGCTAGCGGGGCGGACCCAGTACTTC.

This clonotype turned up a few times. The V and J genes are TRBV20-1 and TRBJ1-5; 7 bases agree with TRBD1. CDR1 DFQATT and CDR2 SNEGSKA come from the germline V gene (reference sequence). The CDR3 is 13 residues long. Trimming cost V 5 bases and J 5 bases; bases outside gene matches: 6. CDR3 region: CSARDSQDQPQHF. The CDR3 DNA reads TGCAGTGCTCGGGACAGTCAAGATCAGCCCCAGCATTTT.

The V gene is TRBV11-2, the J gene TRBJ1-4, with D possibly matching TRBD1 (5 bases). The CDR3 runs 14 residues. V was clipped by 5 bases and J by 7 bases, with 14 bases between them. From germline, CDR1 is SGHAT and CDR2 FQNNGV. The CDR3 sequence: CASSPAFGGEKLFF. In DNA form, the CDR3 reads TGTGCCAGCAGCCCCGCCTTTGGGGGTGAAAAACTGTTTTTT.

This rearrangement joins TRBV10-3 to TRBJ2-2; a possible D gene is TRBD1 (5 bases). Per germline, CDR1 ENHRY and CDR2 SYGVKD. V shed 5 bases and J shed 3 bases, with 10 bases lying between them. The CDR3 totals 14 residues. The CDR3 region is CAISRQPDTGELFF. Written as DNA, the CDR3 is TGTGCCATCAGTAGACAGCCTGACACCGGGGAGCTGTTTTTT.

At least ten counts were recorded for this clonotype. This sequence joins TRBV12-3 or TRBV12-4 and TRBJ2-5, with no clear D. The CDR3 runs 12 residues. V shed 3 bases and J shed 5 bases, with 7 bases lying between them. For the CDR3, the DNA is TGTGCCAGCAGTTTGGCCTGGGAGACCCAGTACTTC. It is translated as CASSLAWETQYF.

There are a few counts of this clonotype. The chain employs TRBV18 and TRBJ1-4, with unresolved D. The CDR3 runs 13 residues. The ends were cut back, 6 bases at V and 6 bases at J, with 11 bases in the middle. Germline V gene sequence: CDR1 KGHSH, CDR2 LQKENI. The CDR3 loop is CASSEGIDEKLFF. The DNA of the CDR3 is TGTGCCAGCTCGGAAGGGATCGATGAAAAACTGTTTTTT.